The 4 T cell receptor beta chains reported below all come from one sample, sequenced in a study of PD-L1 blockade in urothelial cancer. Repertoires were generated with immunoSEQ multiplex PCR, while TCRdb's copy carries only in-frame clones and drops some. The table lists tens of thousands of clones, around 87% of them singletons. This sample's time point: pretreatment peripheral blood. The sequencing here drew on PBMCs, taken around atezolizumab (anti-PD-L1) treatment. Receptors were obtained from a man aged 55 to 70 with urothelial cancer.

This rearrangement joins TRBV4-2 to TRBJ1-6, with D possibly matching TRBD1 (6 bases). CDR1 and CDR2 from the germline V gene are LGHNA and YNFKEQ. V lost 2 bases and J 0 bases, leaving 14 bases between the germline ends. There are 18 residues in the CDR3. This CDR3 is CASSQKTGHSSYNSPLHF. The CDR3 coding sequence is TGTGCCAGCAGCCAAAAAACAGGGCATAGCTCCTATAATTCACCCCTCCACTTT.

This chain joins TRBV28 and TRBJ1-2, with D maybe TRBD1 (6 bases). This CDR3 contains 12 residues. V gave up 4 bases and J gave up 8 bases, with 11 bases separating them. Germline V lookup: CDR1 MDHEN, CDR2 SYDVKM. This chain's CDR3 is CASSSYRVGYTF. CDR3 sequence (DNA): TGTGCCAGCAGTTCATACAGGGTCGGCTACACCTTC.

This clone showed up just once. The rearrangement uses TRBV9 and TRBJ1-2; 7 bases are a match to TRBD1. The CDR3 extends over 15 amino acids. The V gene end was trimmed by 2 bases and the J gene end by 4 bases; junction bases not matched to a gene: 8. Germline values: CDR1 SGDLS, CDR2 YYNGEE. CDR3 in DNA: TGTGCCAGCAGCGTCGCAGGGGGACAGACCTATGGCTACACCTTC. It codes for CASSVAGGQTYGYTF.

This chain uses TRBV7-2 with TRBJ2-1; D unresolved. The CDR3 spans 15 residues. Germline V lookup: CDR1 SGHTA, CDR2 FQGNSA. The V gene lost 0 bases and the J gene lost 0 bases, with 6 bases spanning the gap. In DNA form, the CDR3 reads TGTGCCAGCAGCTTAGCCGGGTTCTCCTACAATGAGCAGTTCTTC. Amino acids: CASSLAGFSYNEQFF.